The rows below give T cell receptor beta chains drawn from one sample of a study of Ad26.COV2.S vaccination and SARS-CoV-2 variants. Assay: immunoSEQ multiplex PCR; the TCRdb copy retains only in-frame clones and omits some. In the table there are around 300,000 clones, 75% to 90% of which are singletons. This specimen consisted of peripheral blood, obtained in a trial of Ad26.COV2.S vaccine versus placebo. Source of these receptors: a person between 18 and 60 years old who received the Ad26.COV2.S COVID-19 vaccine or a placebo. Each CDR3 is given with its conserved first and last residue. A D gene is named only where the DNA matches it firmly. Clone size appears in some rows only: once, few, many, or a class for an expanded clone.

CDR3: CASSLDPGQYYGYTF
DNA: TGTGCCAGCAGCTTGGACCCCGGACAGTACTATGGCTACACCTTC
V: TRBV5-6
D: -
size: -
J: TRBJ1-2

CDR3: CASSFSLTDTQYF
DNA: TGTGCCAGCAGCTTTAGTTTGACAGATACGCAGTATTTT
V: TRBV5-4
D: -
size: -
J: TRBJ2-3

CDR3: CATSRAMLSSSYNEQFF
DNA: TGTGCCACCAGCAGAGCGATGCTATCAAGCTCCTACAATGAGCAGTTCTTC
V: TRBV15
D: -
size: -
J: TRBJ2-1

CDR3: CASARGQSTDTQYF
DNA: TGTGCCAGTGCCCGGGGACAGTCCACAGATACGCAGTATTTT
V: TRBV9
D: TRBD1
size: -
J: TRBJ2-3

CDR3: CASSYSTASWQYF
DNA: TGTGCCAGCAGTTATAGTACGGCTTCCTGGCAGTATTTT
V: TRBV6-2/TRBV6-3
D: -
size: -
J: TRBJ2-3

CDR3: CASSEASGGGKQETQYF
DNA: TGTGCCAGCAGTGAAGCGTCAGGCGGGGGAAAACAAGAGACCCAGTACTTC
V: TRBV6-1
D: TRBD2
size: few
J: TRBJ2-5

CDR3: CASSEWRDTEAFF
DNA: TGTGCCAGCAGTGAATGGAGGGACACTGAAGCTTTCTTT
V: TRBV6-1
D: -
size: -
J: TRBJ1-1

CDR3: CASSLLAVNTDTQYF
DNA: TGTGCCAGCAGCTTACTAGCGGTAAACACAGATACGCAGTATTTT
V: TRBV7-2
D: TRBD2
size: -
J: TRBJ2-3

CDR3: CAISWRSGTGVRAEAFF
DNA: TGTGCCATCAGCTGGCGGTCCGGGACAGGGGTCAGAGCTGAAGCTTTCTTT
V: TRBV10-3
D: TRBD1
size: once
J: TRBJ1-1

CDR3: CASSMSEGATGANVLTF
DNA: TGTGCCAGTAGTATGTCAGAGGGGGCTACAGGGGCCAACGTCCTGACTTTC
V: TRBV19
D: TRBD1
size: once
J: TRBJ2-6

CDR3: CSTVWGGQSKGYGYTF
DNA: TGCAGCACCGTATGGGGCGGCCAGTCTAAGGGCTATGGCTACACCTTC
V: TRBV29-1
D: -
size: -
J: TRBJ1-2